These 11 T cell receptor beta chains were sequenced from one sample in a study of T cell repertoires in cytomegalovirus infection. Antigens for these TCRs are unknown. TCRdb passed the reads through MiXCR, listing each CDR3 protein once. The sample has 700,000 to 900,000 distinct CDR3 sequences; 29% are singletons. The sample here was cultured CD8+ T cells from PBMCs, taken from culture after CMV antigen stimulation. These receptors were taken from a human donor in good health (CMV status not recorded). Some clones in this sample may be carry-over from other donors' samples.

The table lists this clonotype with a few counts. The chain uses TRBV10-3 and TRBJ2-7; 7 bases line up with TRBD1. CDR1 and CDR2 (germline): ENHRY, SYGVKD. J was trimmed by 4 bases and V by 2 bases; bases with no gene match: 5. The CDR3 consists of 14 residues. This chain's CDR3 is CAISERDSRYEQYF. CDR3 DNA: TGTGCCATCAGTGAGCGGGACAGTCGATACGAGCAGTACTTC.

A few counts support this clonotype. This chain links TRBV27 with TRBJ2-7; 8 positions match TRBD1. The V and J ends lost 4 bases and 6 bases, in that order; junction bases with no gene match: 5. The length of the CDR3 is 13 residues. Germline values: CDR1 MNHEY, CDR2 SMNVEV (reference sequence). As DNA, the CDR3 is TGTGCCAGCAGTTACGGTGGACAGGGCGAGCAGTACTTC. As protein: CASSYGGQGEQYF.

Concerning this clonotype itself: A much larger clone lies a single base off, so this may be a read error. The chain recombines TRBV7-6 with TRBJ2-2; 10 bases fit TRBD2. Germline values: CDR1 SGHVS, CDR2 FNYEAQ. This CDR3 has 18 amino acids. The CDR3 DNA reads TGTGCCAGCAGCCCGACTGTCCTAGCGGGGGACGGAACCGGGGAGCTGTCTTTT. Its translation: CASSPTVLAGDGTGELSF. Variable domain in full (rest from reference TRBV7-6 and TRBJ2-2): GAGVSQSPRYKVTKRGQDVALRCDPISGHVSLYWYRQALGQGPEFLTYFNYEAQQDKSGLPNDRFSAERPEGSISTLTIQRTEQRDSAMYRCASSPTVLAGDGTGELSFGEGSRLTVL.

The chain uses TRBV7-9 and TRBJ1-3; TRBD1 might be the D (6 bases). CDR3 length equals 16 residues. Germline V gives CDR1 SEHNR, CDR2 FQNEAQ (reference sequence). The V end lost 5 bases, the J end lost 0 bases, and 14 bases lay between the germline ends. CDR3 loop: CASSPRSGVSGNTIYF. CDR3 bases: TGTGCCAGCAGCCCACGATCAGGGGTCTCTGGAAACACCATATATTTT.

The rearrangement links TRBV2 to TRBJ2-5; D is undetermined. Germline V gives CDR1 SNHLY, CDR2 FYNNEI. Trimming removed 10 bases at V and 5 bases at J, with 11 bases between. This CDR3 comprises 11 residues. The CDR3 region has the DNA TGTGCCACCATAGAGAGGGAGACCCAGTACTTC. It translates to CATIERETQYF.

This clonotype showed up many times. The rearrangement uses TRBV7-2 and TRBJ2-1; 13 positions agree with TRBD2. J was trimmed by 4 bases and V by 5 bases; bases with no gene match: 5. Germline values: CDR1 SGHTA, CDR2 FQGNSA. The length of the CDR3 is 16 residues. CDR3 DNA sequence: TGTGCCAGCAGCATAGGGACTAGCGGGGTTTACAATGAGCAGTTCTTC. This codes for CASSIGTSGVYNEQFF.

This clonotype was detected many times. The CDR3 protein is CASSPTRSGGYGYGYTF. CDR3 DNA sequence: TGTGCCAGCAGCCCCACTCGATCGGGGGGGTACGGCTATGGCTACACCTTC. The J gene is TRBJ1-2, the V gene TRBV7-8; tentative D call: TRBD1 (5 bases). The CDR3 extends over 17 amino acids. V lost 5 bases and J 4 bases, leaving 23 bases between the germline ends. CDR1 and CDR2 (germline): SGHVS, FQNEAQ.

This clonotype was seen a few times. The chain is built from TRBV7-8 and TRBJ2-3; D call uncertain. Trimming removed 1 base at V and 2 bases at J, with 13 bases between. The CDR3 totals 16 residues. The V gene's germline CDR1 is SGHVS and CDR2 FQNEAQ. CDR3 sequence: CASSLDGTTFTDTQYF. The CDR3 DNA reads TGTGCCAGCAGCTTAGACGGCACAACCTTCACAGATACGCAGTATTTT.

The genes are TRBV9 and TRBJ2-4; D gene uncertain. Germline V gene data show CDR1 as SGDLS and CDR2 as YYNGEE. The V end lost 0 bases, the J end lost 1 base, and 11 bases lay between the germline ends. The CDR3 is 16 amino acids. CDR3 nucleotides: TGTGCCAGCAGCGTAGAAGTGGGCCTGGCCAAAAACATTCAGTACTTC. This codes for CASSVEVGLAKNIQYF.

In its sample, this clonotype was seen many times. The chain couples TRBV7-8 to TRBJ2-5, with 8 bases fitting TRBD2. The CDR3 consists of 15 residues. V was clipped by 4 bases and J by 2 bases; unmatched bases: 6. Germline V gene sequence: CDR1 SGHVS, CDR2 FQNEAQ. The CDR3: CASSSAGGNQETQYF. The CDR3 DNA sequence: TGTGCCAGCAGCTCTGCGGGGGGAAATCAAGAGACCCAGTACTTC. The complete variable domain, with remaining parts taken from reference TRBV7-8 and TRBJ2-5, reads GAGVSQSPRYKVAKRGQDVALRCDPISGHVSLFWYQQALGQGPEFLTYFQNEAQLDKSGLPSDRFFAERPEGSVSTLKIQRTQQEDSAVYLCASSSAGGNQETQYFGPGTRLLVL.

The J gene is TRBJ1-6, the V gene TRBV6-1; no definite D call. CDR3 length: 16 residues. The germline V gene encodes CDR1 MNHNS and CDR2 SASEGT. The ends were cut back, 1 base at V and 0 bases at J, with 7 bases in the middle. CDR3 in amino acids: CASSEGLSSYNSPLHF. DNA for the CDR3: TGTGCCAGCAGTGAAGGGTTGAGCTCCTATAATTCACCCCTCCACTTT.